Described below is a single T cell receptor (beta chain) sequence and its context. Cohorts were determined from participant-reported clinical history. Some clones are missing from TCRdb's copy, which holds only in-frame ones; the method was immunoSEQ multiplex PCR. The table has approximately 150,000 clones, just under 85% seen once. This entry belongs to a study of blood T cell repertoires in COVID-19. Trimming pared 3 bases from V and 0 bases from J, leaving 8 bases between. Germline-derived CDR1 and CDR2 are LNHDA and SQIVND (reference sequence). CDR3 length equals 15 residues. The receptor was derived from a woman in her thirties or forties who had recovered from COVID-19. The material sequenced was PBMCs or T cells enriched from blood (not recorded which). The rearrangement links TRBV19 to TRBJ2-2, with D maybe TRBD2 (6 bases). The CDR3 DNA reads as TGTGCCAGTAGTATTTCTAGCGCGAACACCGGGGAGCTGTTTTTT. It is translated as CASSISSANTGELFF.